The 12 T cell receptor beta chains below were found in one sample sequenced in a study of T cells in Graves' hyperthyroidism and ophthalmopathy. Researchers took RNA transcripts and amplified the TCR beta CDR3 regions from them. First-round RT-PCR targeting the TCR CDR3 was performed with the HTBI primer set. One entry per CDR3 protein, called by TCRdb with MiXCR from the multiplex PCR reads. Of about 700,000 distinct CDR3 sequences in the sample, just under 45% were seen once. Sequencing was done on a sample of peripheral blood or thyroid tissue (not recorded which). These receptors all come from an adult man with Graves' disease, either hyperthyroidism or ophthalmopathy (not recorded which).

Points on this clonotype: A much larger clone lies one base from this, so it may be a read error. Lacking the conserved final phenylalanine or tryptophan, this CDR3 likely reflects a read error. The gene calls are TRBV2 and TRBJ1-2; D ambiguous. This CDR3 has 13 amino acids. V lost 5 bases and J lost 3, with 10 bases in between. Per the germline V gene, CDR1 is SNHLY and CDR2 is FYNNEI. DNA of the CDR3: TGTGCCAGCAGTTTCGGCAGCGACTATGGCTACACCCTC. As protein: CASSFGSDYGYTL.

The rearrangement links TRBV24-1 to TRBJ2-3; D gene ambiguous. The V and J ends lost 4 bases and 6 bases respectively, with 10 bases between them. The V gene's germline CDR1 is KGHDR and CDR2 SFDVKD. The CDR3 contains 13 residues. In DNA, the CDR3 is TGTGCCACCAGTGACGGACCGGCGGATACGCAGTATTTT. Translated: CATSDGPADTQYF.

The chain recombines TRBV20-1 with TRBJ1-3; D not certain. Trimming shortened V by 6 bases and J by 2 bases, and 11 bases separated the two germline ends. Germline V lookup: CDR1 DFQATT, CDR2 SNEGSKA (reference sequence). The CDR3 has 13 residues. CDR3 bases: TGCAGTGCAAAACCGAACACTGGAAACACCATATATTTT. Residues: CSAKPNTGNTIYF.

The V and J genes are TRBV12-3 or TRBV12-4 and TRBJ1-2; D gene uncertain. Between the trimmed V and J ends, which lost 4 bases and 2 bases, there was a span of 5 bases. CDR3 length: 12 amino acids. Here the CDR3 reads CASSWRNYGYTF. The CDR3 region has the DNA TGTGCCAGCAGTTGGCGCAACTATGGCTACACCTTC.

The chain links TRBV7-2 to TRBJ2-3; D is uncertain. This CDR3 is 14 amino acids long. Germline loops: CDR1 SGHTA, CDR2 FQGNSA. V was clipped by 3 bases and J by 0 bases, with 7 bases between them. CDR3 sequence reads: CASSLLRSTDTQYF. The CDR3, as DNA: TGTGCCAGCAGCTTGTTACGGAGCACAGATACGCAGTATTTT. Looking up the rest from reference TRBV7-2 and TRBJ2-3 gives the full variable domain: GAGVSQSPSNKVTEKGKDVELRCDPISGHTALYWYRQSLGQGLEFLIYFQGNSAPDKSGLPSDRFSAERTGGSVSTLTIQRTQQEDSAVYLCASSLLRSTDTQYFGPGTRLTVL.

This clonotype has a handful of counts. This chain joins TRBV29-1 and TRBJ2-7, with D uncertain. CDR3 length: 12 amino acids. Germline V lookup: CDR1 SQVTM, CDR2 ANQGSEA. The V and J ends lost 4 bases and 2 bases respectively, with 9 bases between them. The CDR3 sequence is CSVGSETYEQYF. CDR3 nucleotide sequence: TGCAGCGTTGGGTCAGAAACCTACGAGCAGTACTTC.

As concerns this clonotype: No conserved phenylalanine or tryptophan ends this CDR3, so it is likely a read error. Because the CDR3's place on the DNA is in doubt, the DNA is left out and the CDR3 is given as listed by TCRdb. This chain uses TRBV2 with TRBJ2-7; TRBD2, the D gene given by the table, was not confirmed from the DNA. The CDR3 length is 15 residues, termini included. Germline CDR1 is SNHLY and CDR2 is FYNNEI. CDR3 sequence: CASSEGLAGPYERYL.

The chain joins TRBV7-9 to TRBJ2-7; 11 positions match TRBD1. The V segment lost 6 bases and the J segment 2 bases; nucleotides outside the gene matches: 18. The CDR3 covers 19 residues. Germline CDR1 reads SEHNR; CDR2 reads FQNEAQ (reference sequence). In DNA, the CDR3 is TGTGCCAGCAGTTCTTCCGGGAGGACAGGGGGCACTGGTCCCTACGAGCAGTACTTC. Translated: CASSSSGRTGGTGPYEQYF.

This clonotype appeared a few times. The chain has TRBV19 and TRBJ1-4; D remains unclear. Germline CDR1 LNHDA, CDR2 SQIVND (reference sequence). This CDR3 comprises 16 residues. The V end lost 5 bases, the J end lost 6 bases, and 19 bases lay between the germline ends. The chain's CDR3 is CASSRLVGARDEKLFF. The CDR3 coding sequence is TGTGCCAGTAGTCGGCTTGTAGGAGCGCGAGATGAAAAACTGTTTTTT.

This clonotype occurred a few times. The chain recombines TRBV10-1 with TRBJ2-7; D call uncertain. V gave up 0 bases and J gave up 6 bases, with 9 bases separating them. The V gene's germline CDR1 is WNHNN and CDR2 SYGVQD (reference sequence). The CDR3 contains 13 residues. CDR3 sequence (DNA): TGCGCCAGCAGTGAGTCTTTCAGTTCCGAGCAGTACTTC. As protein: CASSESFSSEQYF.

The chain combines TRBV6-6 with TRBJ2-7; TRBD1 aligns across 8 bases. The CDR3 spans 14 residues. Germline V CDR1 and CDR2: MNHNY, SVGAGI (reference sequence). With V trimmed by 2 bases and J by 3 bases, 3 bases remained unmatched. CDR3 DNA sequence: TGTGCCAGCAGTTACACGGGACAGGACTACGAGCAGTACTTC. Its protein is CASSYTGQDYEQYF.

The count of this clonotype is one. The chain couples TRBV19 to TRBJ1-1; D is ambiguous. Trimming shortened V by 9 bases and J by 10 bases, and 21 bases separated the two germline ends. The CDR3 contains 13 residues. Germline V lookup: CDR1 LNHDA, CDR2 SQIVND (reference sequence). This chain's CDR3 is CASSPALGDGAFF. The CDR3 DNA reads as TGTGCCAGCTCACCCGCATTAGGTGATGGAGCTTTCTTT.